The present TCR beta chain was sequenced within a study of blood T cell repertoires in COVID-19. The wider study: Sites across the United States, Italy and Spain contributed samples from acute and convalescent COVID-19. In each case, the material was cDNA or gDNA derived from T cells, B-cell-depleted T cells, or PBMCs.

Trimming shortened V by 1 base and J by 4 bases, and 8 bases separated the two germline ends. Germline V lookup: CDR1 SGHTA, CDR2 FQGNSA. There are 14 residues in the CDR3. In the authors' workflow: Using reference gene primer amplification, nucleated cell counts were estimated. Using immunoSEQ multiplex PCR, the repertoire was profiled, and TCRdb retains in-frame clones only, with some absent. Clone size and V and J calls were adopted from that table, with D and trimming inferred from the DNA. The sample contains 300,000 to 400,000 clones, roughly 89% of which appear only once. The V gene is TRBV7-2, the J gene TRBJ1-3; D remains unclear. This sequence originates from a woman under 30 who had recovered from COVID-19. Sequenced input: peripheral blood. The DNA for the CDR3 is TGTGCCAGCAGCTTAGACGGGAACGGAAACACCATATATTTT. Amino acids: CASSLDGNGNTIYF.